Each of the 24 T cell receptor beta chains below was sequenced from the same sample in a study of blood T cell repertoires in COVID-19. Assay used: immunoSEQ multiplex PCR; TCRdb lists only in-frame clones, some missing. The table records about 110,000 clones, less than 85% of them present only once. Sequenced: peripheral blood. All receptors derive from a woman at least 80 years old with acute or convalescent COVID-19.

The chain carries TRBV18 and TRBJ1-3; D gene uncertain. CDR3 length equals 16 residues. The V end was cut by 3 bases, the J end by 0 bases, with 12 bases between. The germline V gene encodes CDR1 KGHSH and CDR2 LQKENI. The CDR3 reads CASSPATVDSGNTIYF. The CDR3 coding sequence is TGTGCCAGCTCACCGGCAACAGTCGACTCTGGAAACACCATATATTTT.

V usage is TRBV27 and J usage is TRBJ1-1; D gene unclear. CDR1 and CDR2 from the germline V gene are MNHEY and SMNVEV (reference sequence). This CDR3 is 13 amino acids long. V was clipped by 0 bases and J by 8 bases, with 10 bases between them. The CDR3 coding sequence is TGTGCCAGCAGTTTATCCTTACAGAGAGAAGCTTTCTTT. Protein: CASSLSLQREAFF.

The chain uses TRBV2 and TRBJ2-7; TRBD2 matches at 10 bases. This CDR3 is built from 14 residues. Germline V gene data show CDR1 as SNHLY and CDR2 as FYNNEI. J lost 2 bases, V lost 6 bases, and 4 bases had no gene match. CDR3 region: CASRPSGRAYEQYF. The CDR3 region has the DNA TGTGCCAGCAGACCCAGCGGGAGGGCCTACGAGCAGTACTTC.

This chain connects TRBV7-2 to TRBJ1-6; possible D gene TRBD1, 5 bases. The CDR3 is made up of 18 amino acids. Deletions cut 1 base from V and 8 bases from J, with 21 bases between. Germline CDR1 is SGHTA and CDR2 is FQGNSA. CDR3 bases: TGTGCCAGCAGCTTAGAGTATGGGGGGGGAAGGATGGATTCACCCCTCCACTTT. Its translation: CASSLEYGGGRMDSPLHF.

This chain links TRBV5-1 with TRBJ1-3, with 9 bases lining up with TRBD1. This CDR3 spans 17 amino acids. Per the germline V gene, CDR1 is SGHRS and CDR2 is YFSETQ. V shed 1 base and J 9 bases; nucleotides not matched to a gene: 14. CDR3 region: CASSLNSGQGFVSTIYF. CDR3 DNA sequence: TGCGCCAGCAGCTTGAATTCGGGACAGGGATTCGTCAGCACCATATATTTT.

The chain carries TRBV11-3 and TRBJ2-1; TRBD2 agrees at 8 bases. The CDR3 contains 14 residues. The germline V gene has CDR1 SGHNT and CDR2 YENEEA. V lost 1 base, J lost 6 bases, and 2 bases stayed unmatched. CDR3 in DNA: TGTGCCAGCAGCTTAGCGGGAGGGCCCAATGAGCAGTTCTTC. Protein sequence: CASSLAGGPNEQFF.

The gene calls are TRBV5-8 and TRBJ1-1, with D hard to call. V shed 2 bases and J shed 4 bases, with 6 bases lying between them. Germline-derived CDR1 and CDR2 are SGHTS and YDEGEE. The CDR3 runs 12 residues. CDR3 nucleotides: TGTGCCAGCAGCTTCGGGAGCACTGAAGCTTTCTTT. Protein product: CASSFGSTEAFF.

J is TRBJ2-7 and V is TRBV18; 10 nucleotides line up with TRBD1. The CDR3 spans 15 residues. Germline lookup yields CDR1 KGHSH and CDR2 LQKENI. V lost 0 bases to trimming and J lost 5 bases; unmatched junction nucleotides: 4. This CDR3 reads CASSPPTGGQDEQYF. CDR3 nucleotide sequence: TGTGCCAGCTCACCACCGACAGGGGGCCAGGACGAGCAGTACTTC.

This chain uses TRBV5-1 with TRBJ1-4; 8 nucleotides agree with TRBD1. The junction had 10 bases not matched to a gene; V was cut back by 4 bases and J by 8 bases. The CDR3 has 15 residues. From germline, CDR1 is SGHRS and CDR2 YFSETQ. The CDR3 protein is CASSPRTGSEEKLFF. The CDR3 nucleotides are TGCGCCAGCAGCCCGAGGACAGGGTCGGAGGAAAAACTGTTTTTT.

The chain carries TRBV5-4 and TRBJ2-1, with 9 nucleotides matching TRBD2. The CDR3 is 17 residues long. Germline V gene lookup returns CDR1 SGHNT and CDR2 YYREEE (reference sequence). Trimming cost V 4 bases and J 4 bases; bases outside gene matches: 12. CDR3 protein: CASSPAGGGSQYNEQFF. CDR3 bases: TGTGCCAGCAGCCCGGCGGGAGGGGGTTCTCAATACAATGAGCAGTTCTTC.

The sample holds one count of this clone. J is TRBJ2-7 and V is TRBV12-3 or TRBV12-4, with 7 bases that match TRBD1. The J segment lost 3 bases and the V segment lost 3 bases, leaving 2 bases of the junction unmatched. The CDR3 spans 13 residues. In DNA, the CDR3 is TGTGCCAGCAGTTTCCGGACAGGCTACGAGCAGTACTTC. It yields the protein CASSFRTGYEQYF.

The V call is TRBV2, the J call TRBJ1-5; D might be TRBD1 (5 bases). The length of the CDR3 is 14 residues. Germline V gene sequence: CDR1 SNHLY, CDR2 FYNNEI. Trimming took 8 bases from V and 3 from J, leaving 14 bases between them. The DNA of the CDR3 is TGTGCCAGCGGTTCCGTGGACAACAATCAGCCCCAGCATTTT. Its protein is CASGSVDNNQPQHF.

The CDR3 region has the DNA TGTGCCGCCCCGACTAGCGGGAGTAAAAATGAGCAGTTCTTC. This sequence encodes CAAPTSGSKNEQFF. This chain connects TRBV30 to TRBJ2-1, with 12 nucleotides matching TRBD2. Germline CDR1 reads GTSNPN; CDR2 reads SVGIG (reference sequence). The length of the CDR3 is 14 residues. After removal of 8 bases from V and 7 bases from J, the junction contained 9 bases not matched to a gene.

As regards this clone: The sample has other DNA sequences that encode this CDR3 too. The rearrangement uses TRBV11-3 and TRBJ2-1; D is perhaps TRBD2 (6 bases). Germline-derived CDR1 and CDR2 are SGHNT and YENEEA. The V and J ends lost 3 bases and 7 bases respectively, with 13 bases between them. CDR3 length: 14 amino acids. CDR3 residues: CASSFLGGGNEQFF. Written as DNA, the CDR3 is TGTGCCAGCAGCTTTTTGGGAGGCGGAAATGAGCAGTTCTTC.

The chain links TRBV18 to TRBJ2-3, with TRBD1 matching 7 bases. Losses at the gene ends were 3 bases for V and 1 base for J; bases not matched to a gene: 4. From germline, CDR1 is KGHSH and CDR2 LQKENI. This CDR3 is built from 15 residues. Here the CDR3 DNA reads TGTGCCAGCTCACCCACAGGGGCGGGCACAGATACGCAGTATTTT. Amino acid sequence: CASSPTGAGTDTQYF. Full variable domain (missing parts from reference TRBV18 and TRBJ2-3): NAGVMQNPRHLVRRRGQEARLRCSPMKGHSHVYWYRQLPEEGLKFMVYLQKENIIDESGMPKERFSAEFPKEGPSILRIQQVVRGDSAAYFCASSPTGAGTDTQYFGPGTRLTVL.

Only a few counts were recorded for this clone. The gene calls are TRBV7-3 and TRBJ2-2; D may be TRBD1 (6 bases). This CDR3 contains 14 residues. With 2 bases removed from V and 4 bases from J, the gap between germline ends came to 8 bases. The germline V gene encodes CDR1 SGHTA and CDR2 FQGTGA. This CDR3 is CASSLGQSTGELFF. CDR3 coding DNA: TGTGCCAGCAGCTTAGGACAGAGCACCGGGGAGCTGTTTTTT.

The chain is built from TRBV19 and TRBJ2-3, with TRBD2 matching over 9 bases. Losses at the gene ends were 7 bases for V and 5 bases for J; bases not matched to a gene: 13. The germline V gene encodes CDR1 LNHDA and CDR2 SQIVND (reference sequence). This CDR3 spans 16 amino acids. The CDR3 loop is CASTRWGREGRDTQYF. CDR3 sequence (DNA): TGTGCCAGTACGAGATGGGGGCGGGAGGGGAGAGATACGCAGTATTTT.

The chain couples TRBV6-4 to TRBJ1-5; 7 nucleotides line up with TRBD1. J gave up 8 bases and V 7 bases, and 5 bases lay outside the gene matches. This CDR3 is built from 12 residues. Germline V gene sequence: CDR1 MRHNA, CDR2 SNTAGT. The CDR3 reads CASNRGVKPQHF. CDR3 sequence (DNA): TGTGCCAGCAACAGGGGTGTAAAGCCCCAGCATTTT.

The gene calls are TRBV7-2 and TRBJ1-2; no firm D call. Trimming cost V 2 bases and J 2 bases, with 6 bases left between them. The length of the CDR3 is 13 residues. The germline CDR1 and CDR2 sequences are SGHTA and FQGNSA. The CDR3 nucleotides read TGTGCCAGCAGCTTACAGGAAAACTATGGCTACACCTTC. Translation gives CASSLQENYGYTF.

The chain employs TRBV12-3 or TRBV12-4 and TRBJ1-5, with D unclear. V lost 5 bases and J lost 5, with 10 bases in between. The CDR3 contains 13 residues. The CDR3 DNA reads TGTGCCAGCAGTAGAATGAGGGATCAGCCCCAGCATTTT. Translated, it gives CASSRMRDQPQHF.

This rearrangement joins TRBV11-2 to TRBJ2-5, with D perhaps matching TRBD2 (6 bases). Germline V gene data show CDR1 as SGHAT and CDR2 as FQNNGV. The ends were cut back, 2 bases at V and 4 bases at J, with 23 bases in the middle. The CDR3 has 18 amino acids. Here the CDR3 DNA reads TGTGCCAGCAGCTTACAAGGGACGGGGGTTCCTCGGAGAGAGACCCAGTACTTC. Its protein product is CASSLQGTGVPRRETQYF.

CDR3 region: CASSPGQGADTF. CDR3 bases: TGTGCCAGCAGCCCCGGACAGGGGGCGGATACCTTC. V gene TRBV7-2 combines with J gene TRBJ1-2, with 11 nucleotides matching TRBD1. Trimming at V came to 5 bases and at J to 14 bases, leaving 7 bases not matched to a gene. The germline V gene has CDR1 SGHTA and CDR2 FQGNSA. The CDR3 is 12 amino acids.

DNA for the CDR3: TGCGCCAGCAGCCAAGATCGAGGGACTAGCGGGGAGCAAGAGACCCAGTACTTC. Translated: CASSQDRGTSGEQETQYF. The gene calls are TRBV4-1 and TRBJ2-5; 13 bases align to TRBD2. J was trimmed by 2 bases and V by 0 bases; bases with no gene match: 6. Germline loops: CDR1 MGHRA, CDR2 YSYEKL. CDR3 length: 18 residues.

The chain joins TRBV12-3 or TRBV12-4 to TRBJ2-2; unclear D gene. V was trimmed by 6 bases and J by 1 base, leaving 3 bases between them. The CDR3 extends over 12 amino acids. The DNA of the CDR3 is TGTGCCAGCAGACAGAACACCGGGGAGCTGTTTTTT. Amino acids: CASRQNTGELFF.